Sequencing of this T cell receptor (beta chain) was carried out in a study of blood T cells in healthy people across ages. The study, taken as a whole, reports: Among T cells, TCR beta diversity per million cells dropped roughly linearly as age rose.

This CDR3 region has 14 residues. CDR1 SQVTM and CDR2 ANQGSEA come from the germline V gene. Trimming removed 6 bases from V and 10 bases from J; junction bases left unmatched: 7. This clonotype was seen repeatedly, ten times or more. Its matching antigen is unknown. A second 7 to 11 cycle PCR used barcoded and J-beta primers. Using its own MiXCR run on the 5' RACE reads, TCRdb lists one record per CDR3 protein. The repertoire holds 1.5 million to 2 million distinct CDR3 sequences, roughly 32% seen once, with 10% to 12% in the top ten. The clonotype originates from a woman in her 30s in good health. The sequencing sample was made of blood. J is TRBJ2-1 and V is TRBV29-1, with TRBD2 identical over 15 bases. CDR3 nucleotide sequence: TGCAGCGTCCTAGGACTAGCGGGAGGGGGAGAGCAGTTCTTC. This codes for CSVLGLAGGGEQFF.